These T cell receptor beta chains were read from a single sample in a study of CD8+ T cells in alopecia areata. Here immunoSEQ multiplex PCR was the method, and the copy in TCRdb shows in-frame clones only, minus some. The sample includes 130,000 to 150,000 clones, about three fifths of them seen just once. The sequencing sample was made of CD8+ T cells sorted from blood. The receptor set was obtained from a human donor in good health. The CDR3 runs from the conserved cysteine through the conserved F or W. The order of the fields is CDR3 protein, V gene, J gene.

CDR3: CARGQGGNTEAFF
V: TRBV2
J: TRBJ1-1

CDR3: CASSLVGHGFVVYEQYF
V: TRBV11-2
J: TRBJ2-7

CDR3: CASSLAGPYPDTQYF
V: TRBV7-2
J: TRBJ2-3

CDR3: CASSSGPSSYEQYF
V: TRBV7-9
J: TRBJ2-7

CDR3: CASSLSGETQYF
V: TRBV27
J: TRBJ2-5

CDR3: CASSGILAGGSYNEQFF
V: TRBV7-9
J: TRBJ2-1

CDR3: CASSNTRSGGYNEQFF
V: TRBV19
J: TRBJ2-1

CDR3: CASSLSETQPQHF
V: TRBV7-9
J: TRBJ1-5

CDR3: CSVVGDREGEKLFF
V: TRBV29-1
J: TRBJ1-4

CDR3: CASSLVGNSGNTIYF
V: TRBV27
J: TRBJ1-3

CDR3: CAWSTGTGSYEQYF
V: TRBV30
J: TRBJ2-7

CDR3: CASSVGRDPGANVLTF
V: TRBV5-1
J: TRBJ2-6

CDR3: CASTEGGAYEQYF
V: TRBV2
J: NA

CDR3: CASFSANEQFF
V: TRBV2
J: TRBJ2-1

CDR3: CASSYSLGLGNEQFF
V: TRBV6-5
J: TRBJ2-1

CDR3: CASSAEDSTGELFF
V: TRBV25-1
J: TRBJ2-2

CDR3: CASSYRQGSYEQYF
V: TRBV27
J: TRBJ2-7

CDR3: CASSQEGIEQFF
V: TRBV4-1
J: TRBJ2-1

CDR3: CASSLVGTGWRPSSYEQYF
V: TRBV5-6
J: TRBJ2-7

CDR3: CASGGQGYQPQHF
V: TRBV25-1
J: TRBJ1-5

CDR3: CASSQLAGSYEQYF
V: TRBV4-1
J: TRBJ2-7

CDR3: CASSFWDSRGYTF
V: TRBV11-2
J: TRBJ1-2

CDR3: CSVEGDYGYTF
V: TRBV29-1
J: TRBJ1-2

CDR3: CSVEVAAVGYGYTF
V: TRBV29-1
J: TRBJ1-2

CDR3: CASSPSGLKQFF
V: TRBV14
J: TRBJ2-1

CDR3: CATSTNVPTSGRTNEQFF
V: TRBV15
J: TRBJ2-1

CDR3: CASSSRTGLAKNIQYF
V: TRBV7-9
J: TRBJ2-4

CDR3: CSVVGRGENIQYF
V: TRBV29-1
J: TRBJ2-4

CDR3: CASSLRSDEAFF
V: TRBV28
J: TRBJ1-1

CDR3: CASSLVGQGASYEQYF
V: TRBV5-1
J: TRBJ2-7

CDR3: CASSVAGAGELFF
V: TRBV6-5
J: TRBJ2-2

CDR3: CASSAGRREETQYF
V: TRBV2
J: TRBJ2-5